A single sample gave rise to the 11 T cell receptor beta chains below, sequenced in a study of blood T cell repertoires in COVID-19. The data were produced by immunoSEQ multiplex PCR, yet TCRdb's version contains in-frame clones alone and is incomplete. The table records 70,000 to 95,000 clones, 70% to 90% of them present only once. The sequenced sample was peripheral blood. Receptors were obtained from a man aged 50 or older with COVID-19, enrolled during active disease.

This clone appeared a few times. CDR3 nucleotide sequence: TGTGCCAGCAGTTACTCGGGACAGATTAATGAAAAACTGTTTTTT. Amino acid sequence: CASSYSGQINEKLFF. The chain recombines TRBV6-5 with TRBJ1-4; 7 positions match TRBD1. V lost 0 bases to trimming and J lost 4 bases; unmatched junction nucleotides: 2. From germline, CDR1 is MNHEY and CDR2 SVGAGI. The CDR3 contains 15 residues.

J is TRBJ2-7 and V is TRBV9; possible D gene TRBD1, 7 bases. CDR3 length equals 15 residues. The V end lost 4 bases, the J end lost 1 base, and 15 bases lay between the germline ends. The V gene's germline CDR1 is SGDLS and CDR2 YYNGEE. CDR3 sequence: CASSHRDSGSYEQYF. The CDR3 bases are TGTGCCAGCAGCCACCGGGACAGCGGGTCCTACGAGCAGTACTTC.

This clone has just one count. This chain uses TRBV19 with TRBJ2-7; TRBD2 matches at 10 bases. V shed 6 bases and J 4 bases; nucleotides not matched to a gene: 12. This CDR3 has 16 amino acids. Germline CDR1 is LNHDA and CDR2 is SQIVND (reference sequence). The chain's CDR3 is CASSPDRAGGQYEQYF. The DNA for the CDR3 is TGTGCCAGTAGCCCCGACCGAGCGGGGGGGCAATACGAGCAGTACTTC.

The count of this clone is one. The chain uses TRBV5-1 and TRBJ2-2, with 8 bases lining up with TRBD2. The V and J ends lost 3 bases and 1 base, in that order; junction bases with no gene match: 2. The CDR3 extends over 15 amino acids. The germline CDR1 and CDR2 sequences are SGHRS and YFSETQ. CDR3 in amino acids: CASSSSGRNTGELFF. CDR3 nucleotides: TGCGCCAGCAGCTCTAGCGGGCGGAACACCGGGGAGCTGTTTTTT. Full variable domain (remainder filled in from reference TRBV5-1 and TRBJ2-2): KAGVTQTPRYLIKTRGQQVTLSCSPISGHRSVSWYQQTPGQGLQFLFEYFSETQRNKGNFPGRFSGRQFSNSRSEMNVSTLELGDSALYLCASSSSGRNTGELFFGEGSRLTVL.

The chain has TRBV30 and TRBJ1-1; 7 nucleotides line up with TRBD1. The CDR3 consists of 15 residues. Losses at the gene ends were 4 bases for V and 6 bases for J; bases not matched to a gene: 14. Germline CDR1 is GTSNPN and CDR2 is SVGIG (reference sequence). The CDR3 sequence is CAWTRRDSGGSEAFF. In DNA, the CDR3 is TGTGCCTGGACCCGACGGGACAGCGGAGGGTCTGAAGCTTTCTTT.

This clone was seen only once. The chain employs TRBV29-1 and TRBJ1-2; the match to TRBD1 covers 8 bases. Trimming removed 6 bases from V and 5 bases from J; junction bases left unmatched: 8. The CDR3 length is 13 residues. Germline V CDR1 and CDR2: SQVTM, ANQGSEA. The CDR3 region has the DNA TGCAGCGTGGTTATTACAGGGGGGTATGGCTACACCTTC. This sequence encodes CSVVITGGYGYTF.

The chain has TRBV18 and TRBJ1-5; 7 nucleotides match TRBD1. Trimming cost V 5 bases and J 2 bases; bases outside gene matches: 3. Germline lookup yields CDR1 KGHSH and CDR2 LQKENI. The length of the CDR3 is 14 residues. The CDR3 sequence is CASSFGQGNQPQHF. The CDR3 nucleotides read TGTGCCAGCTCATTTGGACAGGGCAATCAGCCCCAGCATTTT. The full variable domain, its missing parts supplied by reference TRBV18 and TRBJ1-5, is NAGVMQNPRHLVRRRGQEARLRCSPMKGHSHVYWYRQLPEEGLKFMVYLQKENIIDESGMPKERFSAEFPKEGPSILRIQQVVRGDSAAYFCASSFGQGNQPQHFGDGTRLSIL.

The V and J genes are TRBV5-1 and TRBJ2-1, with TRBD2 matching over 7 bases. The CDR3 is made up of 16 amino acids. CDR1 and CDR2 from the germline V gene are SGHRS and YFSETQ. V trimming: 4 bases; J trimming: 2 bases; junction bases outside the gene matches: 9. The CDR3 protein is CASSPISSGAYNEQFF. CDR3 sequence (DNA): TGCGCCAGCAGCCCCATTTCCAGCGGGGCCTACAATGAGCAGTTCTTC.

The chain recombines TRBV10-3 with TRBJ1-3; D is perhaps TRBD1 (5 bases). The V gene lost 6 bases and the J gene lost 7 bases, with 19 bases spanning the gap. Looked up from germline, CDR1 is ENHRY and CDR2 is SYGVKD. The CDR3 length is 15 residues. In nucleotides, the CDR3 is TGTGCCATCAGCCCAACTCTGACAGTTGGGAACACCATATATTTT. Protein sequence: CAISPTLTVGNTIYF.

The CDR3 DNA reads TGTGCCAGCAGCCAGGGGATTAACACTGAAGCTTTCTTT. Encoded protein: CASSQGINTEAFF. The chain is built from TRBV6-5 and TRBJ1-1; possible D gene TRBD1, 6 bases. This CDR3 contains 13 residues. Trimming removed 6 bases at V and 2 bases at J, with 10 bases between. Germline V lookup: CDR1 MNHEY, CDR2 SVGAGI.

J is TRBJ1-5 and V is TRBV7-2; possible D gene TRBD1, 5 bases. The ends were cut back, 8 bases at V and 10 bases at J, with 21 bases in the middle. The CDR3 totals 14 residues. Germline lookup yields CDR1 SGHTA and CDR2 FQGNSA. The CDR3 loop reads CASSFGGERGPQHF. CDR3 nucleotides: TGTGCCAGCTCCTTTGGAGGGGAGAGGGGACCCCAGCATTTT.